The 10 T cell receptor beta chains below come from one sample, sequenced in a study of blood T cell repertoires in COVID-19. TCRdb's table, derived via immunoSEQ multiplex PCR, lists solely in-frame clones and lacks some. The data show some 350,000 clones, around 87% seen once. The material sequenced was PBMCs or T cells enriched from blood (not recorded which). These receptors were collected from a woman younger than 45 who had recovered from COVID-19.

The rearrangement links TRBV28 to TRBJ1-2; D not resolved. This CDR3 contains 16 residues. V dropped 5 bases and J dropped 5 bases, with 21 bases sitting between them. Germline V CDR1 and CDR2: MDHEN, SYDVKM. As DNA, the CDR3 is TGTGCCAGCAGTAGCCCGGTCGGCAGCGGCGAGTATGGCTACACCTTC. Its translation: CASSSPVGSGEYGYTF.

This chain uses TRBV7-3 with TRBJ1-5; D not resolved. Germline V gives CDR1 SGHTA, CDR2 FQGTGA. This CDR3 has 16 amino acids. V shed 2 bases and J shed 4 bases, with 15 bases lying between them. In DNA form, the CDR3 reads TGTGCCAGCAGCTTAGGGCCAAGAGCTCGGAATCAGCCCCAGCATTTT. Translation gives CASSLGPRARNQPQHF.

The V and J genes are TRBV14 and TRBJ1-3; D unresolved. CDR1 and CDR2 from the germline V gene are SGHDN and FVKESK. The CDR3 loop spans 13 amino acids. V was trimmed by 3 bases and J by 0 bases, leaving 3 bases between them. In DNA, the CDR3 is TGTGCCAGCAGCCACTCCTCTGGAAACACCATATATTTT. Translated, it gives CASSHSSGNTIYF.

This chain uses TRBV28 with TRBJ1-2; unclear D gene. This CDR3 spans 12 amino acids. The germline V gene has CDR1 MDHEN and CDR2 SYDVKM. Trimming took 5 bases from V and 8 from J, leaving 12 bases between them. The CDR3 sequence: CASSAGFVGYTF. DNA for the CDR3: TGTGCCAGCAGTGCCGGGTTTGTCGGCTACACCTTC.

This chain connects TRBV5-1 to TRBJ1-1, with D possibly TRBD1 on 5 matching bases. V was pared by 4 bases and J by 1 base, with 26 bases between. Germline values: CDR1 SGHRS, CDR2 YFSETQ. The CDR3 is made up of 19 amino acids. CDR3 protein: CASSLASWLYGGENTEAFF. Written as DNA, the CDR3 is TGCGCCAGCAGCCTTGCCAGTTGGTTGTACGGGGGAGAGAACACTGAAGCTTTCTTT.

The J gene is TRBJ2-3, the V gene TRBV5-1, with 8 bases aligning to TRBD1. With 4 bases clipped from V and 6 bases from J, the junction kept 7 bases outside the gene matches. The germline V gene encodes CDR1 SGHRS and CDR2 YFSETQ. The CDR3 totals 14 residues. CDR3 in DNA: TGCGCCAGCAGCGCCGGACAGGGATGGGATACGCAGTATTTT. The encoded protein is CASSAGQGWDTQYF.

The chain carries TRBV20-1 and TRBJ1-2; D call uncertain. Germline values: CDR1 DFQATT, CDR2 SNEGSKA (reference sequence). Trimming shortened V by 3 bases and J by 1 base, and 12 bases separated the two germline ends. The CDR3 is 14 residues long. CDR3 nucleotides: TGCAGTGCTAGTGGGCGGCCACTTAACTATGGCTACACCTTC. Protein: CSASGRPLNYGYTF.

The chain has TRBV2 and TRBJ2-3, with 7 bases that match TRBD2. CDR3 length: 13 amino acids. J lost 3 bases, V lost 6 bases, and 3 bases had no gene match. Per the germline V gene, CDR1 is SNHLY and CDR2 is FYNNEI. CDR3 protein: CASRGRGTDTQYF. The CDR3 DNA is TGTGCCAGCAGGGGGCGGGGGACAGATACGCAGTATTTT. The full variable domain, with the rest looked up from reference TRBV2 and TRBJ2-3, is EPEVTQTPSHQVTQMGQEVILRCVPISNHLYFYWYRQILGQKVEFLVSFYNNEISEKSEIFDDQFSVERPDGSNFTLKIRSTKLEDSAMYFCASRGRGTDTQYFGPGTRLTVL.

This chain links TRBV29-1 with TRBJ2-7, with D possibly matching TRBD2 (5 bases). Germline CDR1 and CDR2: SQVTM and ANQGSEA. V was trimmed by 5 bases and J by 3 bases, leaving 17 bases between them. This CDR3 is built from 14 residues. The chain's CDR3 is CSVRGSVSDYEQYF. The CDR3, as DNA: TGCAGCGTTCGAGGGAGCGTTTCGGACTACGAGCAGTACTTC.

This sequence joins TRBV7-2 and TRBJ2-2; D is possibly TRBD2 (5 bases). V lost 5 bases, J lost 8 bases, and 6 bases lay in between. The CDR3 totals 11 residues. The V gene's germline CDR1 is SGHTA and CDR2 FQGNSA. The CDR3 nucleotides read TGTGCCAGCAGCGGAGGAGGGGAGCTGTTTTTT. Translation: CASSGGGELFF.